One and the same sample provided the 4 T cell receptor beta chains below, sequenced in a study of PD-1 blockade in classical Hodgkin lymphoma. Sequencing used immunoSEQ multiplex PCR; TCRdb keeps in-frame clones, though not all of them. The sample has about 19,000 clones, roughly 84% seen once. All patients relapsed after autologous stem cell transplantation, and brentuximab vedotin exposure varied. The sequencing here drew on peripheral blood mononuclear cells (PBMCs), taken at baseline. These receptors all stem from a human donor with classical Hodgkin lymphoma.

The chain recombines TRBV9 with TRBJ2-7; the D is unclear. Trimming removed 0 bases from V and 3 bases from J, with 4 bases in between. This CDR3 is 12 amino acids long. CDR1 SGDLS and CDR2 YYNGEE come from the germline V gene. CDR3 nucleotides: TGTGCCAGCAGCGTAGGGAACTACGAGCAGTACTTC. This translates into CASSVGNYEQYF.

The rearrangement links TRBV13 to TRBJ2-3; D unclear. CDR1 is PRHDT, CDR2 FYEKMQ, per germline (reference sequence). The CDR3 is 11 residues long. The V end was cut by 4 bases, the J end by 5 bases, with 4 bases between. The CDR3 reads CASSSGDTQYF. CDR3 coding DNA: TGTGCCAGCAGCTCTGGAGATACGCAGTATTTT.

J is TRBJ1-6 and V is TRBV9; TRBD1 matches 7 bases. This CDR3 is built from 14 residues. Losses at the gene ends were 6 bases for V and 5 bases for J; bases not matched to a gene: 5. In germline, CDR1 is SGDLS, CDR2 YYNGEE. The CDR3 reads CASTTQGNNSPLHF. The CDR3 coding sequence is TGTGCCAGCACCACACAGGGGAATAATTCACCCCTCCACTTT.

V gene TRBV19 combines with J gene TRBJ1-5, with a weak D call TRBD1 (5 bases). The CDR3 extends over 16 amino acids. In germline, CDR1 is LNHDA, CDR2 SQIVND (reference sequence). V lost 7 bases and J lost 0, with 16 bases in between. The chain's CDR3 is CASNNILGDSNQPQHF. The CDR3 coding sequence is TGTGCCAGTAATAACATATTGGGGGATAGCAATCAGCCCCAGCATTTT.